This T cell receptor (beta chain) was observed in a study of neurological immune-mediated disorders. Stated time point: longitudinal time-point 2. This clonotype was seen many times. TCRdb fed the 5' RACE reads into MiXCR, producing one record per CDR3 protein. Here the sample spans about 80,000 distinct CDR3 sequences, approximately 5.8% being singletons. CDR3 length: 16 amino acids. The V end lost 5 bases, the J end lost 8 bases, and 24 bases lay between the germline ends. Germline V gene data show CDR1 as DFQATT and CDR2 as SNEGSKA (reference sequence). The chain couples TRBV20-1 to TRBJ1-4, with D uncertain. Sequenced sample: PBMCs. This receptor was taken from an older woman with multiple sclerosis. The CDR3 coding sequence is TGCAGTGCTTACGACATCCAGGAGCCGGAAAGGGAAAAACTGTTTTTT. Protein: CSAYDIQEPEREKLFF.